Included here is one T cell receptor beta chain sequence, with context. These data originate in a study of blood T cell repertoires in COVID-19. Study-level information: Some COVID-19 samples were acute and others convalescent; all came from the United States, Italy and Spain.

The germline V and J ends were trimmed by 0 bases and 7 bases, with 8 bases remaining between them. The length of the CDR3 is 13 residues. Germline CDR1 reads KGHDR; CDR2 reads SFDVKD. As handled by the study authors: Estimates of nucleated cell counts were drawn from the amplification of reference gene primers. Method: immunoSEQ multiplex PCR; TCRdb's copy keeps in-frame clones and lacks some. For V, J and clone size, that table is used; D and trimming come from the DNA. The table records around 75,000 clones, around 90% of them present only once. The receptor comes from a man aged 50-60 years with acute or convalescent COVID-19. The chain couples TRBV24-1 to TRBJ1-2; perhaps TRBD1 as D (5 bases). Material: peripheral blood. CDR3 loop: CATSDLGARGYTF. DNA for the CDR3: TGTGCCACCAGTGATTTGGGGGCTCGTGGCTACACCTTC.